A single sample is the source of the 3 T cell receptor beta chains below, sequenced in a study of blood T cell repertoires in COVID-19. Assay: immunoSEQ multiplex PCR; the TCRdb copy retains only in-frame clones and omits some. The data show about 200,000 clones, with over 85% seen just once and 3.5% to 4.5% held by the top ten. The sequenced material came from PBMCs or T cells enriched from blood (not recorded which). Receptors were obtained from a woman between 25 and 40 years old with acute COVID-19.

The V and J genes are TRBV4-2 and TRBJ1-2; weak D call: TRBD1 (6 bases). The CDR3 has 14 amino acids. The germline gives CDR1 LGHNA, CDR2 YNFKEQ. V gave up 0 bases and J gave up 7 bases, with 12 bases separating them. CDR3 protein: CASSQDYREGGYTF. The CDR3 bases are TGTGCCAGCAGCCAAGATTACAGGGAGGGTGGCTACACCTTC.

V gene TRBV19 combines with J gene TRBJ1-1; D remains ambiguous. V lost 5 bases to trimming and J lost 4 bases, with 11 bases between them. Looked up from germline, CDR1 is LNHDA and CDR2 is SQIVND (reference sequence). The CDR3 is 13 residues long. CDR3 in amino acids: CASSPRRFTEAFF. CDR3 coding DNA: TGTGCCAGTAGTCCTCGGAGGTTCACTGAAGCTTTCTTT.

This clone was found a few times. This chain uses TRBV27 with TRBJ1-1; D ambiguous. Trimming took 6 bases from V and 7 from J, leaving 9 bases between them. The CDR3 runs 11 residues. Germline V CDR1 and CDR2: MNHEY, SMNVEV (reference sequence). The CDR3 reads CASRSYGEAFF. CDR3 nucleotides: TGTGCCAGCAGGAGTTACGGTGAAGCTTTCTTT.